This T cell receptor beta chain was captured in a study of OX40 agonist ivuxolimab in advanced cancers. V was shortened by 7 bases and J by 0 bases, with 16 bases between the two germline ends. This CDR3 contains 15 residues. Produced via immunoSEQ multiplex PCR; TCRdb's table is partial and in-frame only. The data show some 44,000 clones, roughly 80% seen once. The clonotype was recovered from an adult with an advanced solid tumor such as melanoma, head and neck, liver or kidney cancer. The material sequenced was CD4+ or CD8+ T cells sorted from blood, taken in a trial of the OX40 agonist ivuxolimab. This chain joins TRBV23-1 and TRBJ2-7; D not resolved. TRBV23-1 is recorded as an ORF, its role being uncertain. The CDR3 loop is CASIPRAQSSYEQYF. Here the CDR3 DNA reads TGCGCCAGCATCCCCCGGGCCCAAAGCTCCTACGAGCAGTACTTC.